A selection of T cell receptor beta chains follows, all from one sample in a study of Graves' ophthalmopathy and Graves' hyperthyroidism. TCRdb passed the multiplex PCR reads through MiXCR, listing each CDR3 protein once. Among 740,000 or so distinct CDR3 sequences listed, roughly 40% were seen once. Specimen: peripheral blood. The receptors originated from an adult man with Graves' ophthalmopathy. The CDR3 runs from the conserved cysteine through the conserved F or W. The D gene is left open where the match is weak. Not every row has a clone size; where given, it reads once, few, many or a size class.

D: NA; J: TRBJ2-7; V: TRBV25-1; size: NA; DNA: TGTGCCAGCAGTGACCGGGGGGCAGGGGTTGAGGGTACCTACGAGCAGTACTTC; CDR3: CASSDRGAGVEGTYEQYF
D: NA; J: TRBJ1-2; V: TRBV19; size: many; DNA: TGTGCCAGTAGTAGCAGGGGATATGGCTACACCTTC; CDR3: CASSSRGYGYTF
D: NA; J: TRBJ1-1; V: TRBV29-1; size: NA; DNA: TGCAGCGTTGCCCTAGCGGGGAGCACCGAAGCTTTCTTT; CDR3: CSVALAGSTEAFF
D: NA; J: TRBJ2-7; V: TRBV9; size: NA; DNA: TGTGCCAGCAGCGTATCCGGGAGCTCCTACGGGCAGTACTTC; CDR3: CASSVSGSSYGQYF
D: TRBD1; J: TRBJ1-4; V: TRBV7-8; size: NA; DNA: TGTGCCAGCAGTCTCGACAGGGTGTGGTACACTAATGAAAAACTGTTTTTT; CDR3: CASSLDRVWYTNEKLFF
D: TRBD1; J: TRBJ2-5; V: TRBV20-1; size: few; DNA: TGCAGTGCTAGGACAGGGGGGACCCAGTACTTC; CDR3: CSARTGGTQYF
D: TRBD1; J: TRBJ1-5; V: TRBV7-9; size: once; DNA: TGTGCCTGGAGTGGACAGGGTAGTCAGCCCCAGCATTTT; CDR3: CAWSGQGSQPQHF
D: NA; J: TRBJ1-5; V: TRBV20-1; size: NA; DNA: TGCAGTGCTAGAGAGGGAATGGGACCCCAGCATTTT; CDR3: CSAREGMGPQHF
D: NA; J: TRBJ1-2; V: TRBV6-1; size: many; DNA: TGTGCCAGCAGTGAAGCTGGCTACACCTTC; CDR3: CASSEAGYTF
D: TRBD1; J: TRBJ1-4; V: TRBV7-9; size: NA; DNA: TGTGCCAGCAGCCTTACCATTCCGAACCGGCACCGGGACAGCGAAAATGAAAAACTGTTTTTT; CDR3: CASSLTIPNRHRDSENEKLFF
D: TRBD1; J: TRBJ2-7; V: TRBV9; size: NA; DNA: TGTGCCAGCAGCGCCTCGGACAGGGCGGGCTACGAGCAGTACTTC; CDR3: CASSASDRAGYEQYF
D: TRBD2; J: TRBJ2-2; V: TRBV7-9; size: NA; DNA: TGTGCCAGCAGCTTGGGTCCTAGCGGGAGTGCCAGGGAGCTGTTTTTT; CDR3: CASSLGPSGSARELFF
D: TRBD1; J: TRBJ2-7; V: TRBV2; size: NA; DNA: TGTGCCAAGGCAGGGACAGGGATCCACGAGCAGTACTTC; CDR3: CAKAGTGIHEQYF
D: TRBD1; J: TRBJ1-1; V: TRBV7-9; size: many; DNA: TGTGCCAGCAGCTTCGGGGACAGGACTGAAGCTTTCTTT; CDR3: CASSFGDRTEAFF
D: NA; J: TRBJ1-2; V: TRBV5-6; size: many; DNA: TGTGCCAGCAGCTTGACAGCTCCCTATGGCTACACCTTC; CDR3: CASSLTAPYGYTF
D: TRBD1; J: TRBJ1-2; V: TRBV24-1; size: few; DNA: TGTGCCAGCAGTGATGCAGGGGGCAGGGGCTACACCTTC; CDR3: CASSDAGGRGYTF
D: NA; J: TRBJ1-2; V: TRBV7-9; size: NA; DNA: TGTGCCAGCAGCTTTTTTGAGCAGATCCGGCGCGGCTACACCTTC; CDR3: CASSFFEQIRRGYTF
D: TRBD2; J: TRBJ2-5; V: TRBV15; size: NA; DNA: TGTGCCACCGCCCCAGCGGGGGGGCCCAGTGAGACCCAGTACTTC; CDR3: CATAPAGGPSETQYF
D: NA; J: TRBJ2-7; V: TRBV5-8; size: NA; DNA: TGTGCCAGCAGGGAGGGACTGCCCTCCTACGAGCAGTACTTC; CDR3: CASREGLPSYEQYF
D: TRBD1; J: TRBJ1-5; V: TRBV5-1; size: NA; DNA: TGCGCCAGCAGCTTGGCTCCCACAACAGGGGTCAATCAGCCCCAGCATTTT; CDR3: CASSLAPTTGVNQPQHF
D: NA; J: TRBJ2-7; V: TRBV2; size: NA; DNA: TGTGCCAGCAGTGAACGGCAGGTCTATGGCTACGAGCAGTACTTC; CDR3: CASSERQVYGYEQYF
D: TRBD2; J: TRBJ2-3; V: TRBV20-1; size: NA; DNA: TGCAGTGCTAGGGGTAGCGGGAACACAGATACGCAGTATTTT; CDR3: CSARGSGNTDTQYF
D: NA; J: TRBJ1-5; V: TRBV6-5; size: NA; DNA: TGTGCCAGCAGGGCAGCGGGCCAGCCCCTGCATTTT; CDR3: CASRAAGQPLHF
D: NA; J: TRBJ1-4; V: TRBV6-6; size: NA; DNA: TGTGCCACCAGGGGCAGGGACGGTAATGAAAAACTGTTTTTT; CDR3: CATRGRDGNEKLFF
D: TRBD1; J: TRBJ1-5; V: TRBV19; size: few; DNA: TGTGCCCGAAGGACAGGGGGTGGTCAGCCCCAGCATTTT; CDR3: CARRTGGGQPQHF
D: NA; J: TRBJ1-4; V: TRBV9; size: NA; DNA: TGTGCCAGCAGCCCAGTCAGTTTCGGCGAAAAACTGTTTTTT; CDR3: CASSPVSFGEKLFF
D: NA; J: TRBJ2-5; V: TRBV29-1; size: NA; DNA: TGCAGCTCGCAGCTAGAGGAAGAGACCCAGTACTTC; CDR3: CSSQLEEETQYF
D: NA; J: TRBJ2-7; V: TRBV29-1; size: many; DNA: TGCAGCGTTGGTGGGAGAGGGGGTAGGATCGAGCAGTACTTC; CDR3: CSVGGRGGRIEQYF
D: NA; J: TRBJ2-5; V: TRBV5-8; size: NA; DNA: TGTGCCAGCAGCTTGCTAGGTCAGCTATGGGAGACCCAGTACTTC; CDR3: CASSLLGQLWETQYF
D: NA; J: TRBJ1-5; V: TRBV10-3; size: NA; DNA: TGTGCCAGCGGTGGACAGAACAATCAGCCCCAGCATTTT; CDR3: CASGGQNNQPQHF
D: TRBD1; J: TRBJ1-1; V: TRBV20-1; size: many; DNA: TGCAGTGCAGAAGACAGGGAGAACACTGAAGCTTTCTTT; CDR3: CSAEDRENTEAFF
D: TRBD1; J: TRBJ1-2; V: TRBV25-1; size: many; DNA: TGTGCCAGCAGTGAATGGGGGACAGCCTATGGCTACACCTTC; CDR3: CASSEWGTAYGYTF
D: NA; J: TRBJ1-4; V: TRBV7-9; size: few; DNA: TGTGCCAGCAGGCAGGGAACAACTAATGAAAAACTGTTTTTT; CDR3: CASRQGTTNEKLFF
D: TRBD1; J: TRBJ1-2; V: TRBV5-1; size: NA; DNA: TGCGCCAGCAGCCTCGAGGGTGGGACAGGGAACTATGGCTACACCTTC; CDR3: CASSLEGGTGNYGYTF
D: NA; J: TRBJ1-2; V: TRBV15; size: NA; DNA: TGTGCTAGGTCAGGGTCCCATAACTATGGCTACACCTTC; CDR3: CARSGSHNYGYTF
D: NA; J: TRBJ1-6; V: TRBV2; size: NA; DNA: TGTGCCAGCAATCAAGACACCGGCGGCAATTCACCCCTCCACTTT; CDR3: CASNQDTGGNSPLHF
D: TRBD2; J: TRBJ2-2; V: TRBV25-1; size: NA; DNA: TGTGCCAGCAGCCAAAACGAGGCTAGCGGGACCGGGGAGCTGTTTTTT; CDR3: CASSQNEASGTGELFF
D: NA; J: TRBJ2-6; V: TRBV7-2; size: NA; DNA: TGTGCCAGCAGCGACCGAGGACATCCATCTGGGGCCAACGTCCTGACTTTC; CDR3: CASSDRGHPSGANVLTF
D: TRBD1; J: TRBJ2-2; V: TRBV7-9; size: few; DNA: TGTGCCATCCAGAAGACAGGGTACACCGGGGAGCTGTTTTTT; CDR3: CAIQKTGYTGELFF
D: NA; J: TRBJ2-2; V: TRBV7-9; size: NA; DNA: TGTGCCAGCAGCTTATGGGGGGCCGGCGGGGAGCTGTTTTTT; CDR3: CASSLWGAGGELFF
D: TRBD1; J: TRBJ1-2; V: TRBV29-1; size: many; DNA: TGCAGCGTTGAAGCCCACGACAGGGGGTCGGGCTACACCTTC; CDR3: CSVEAHDRGSGYTF
D: NA; J: TRBJ1-2; V: TRBV25-1; size: many; DNA: TGTGCCAGCAGTGCACGACTTTCCCCCAGCTATGGCTACACCTTC; CDR3: CASSARLSPSYGYTF
D: NA; J: TRBJ1-2; V: TRBV15; size: NA; DNA: TGTGCCACCAGCAGAGATCTCTCCGGGGGCTATGGCTACACCTTC; CDR3: CATSRDLSGGYGYTF
D: NA; J: TRBJ2-2; V: TRBV25-1; size: NA; DNA: TGTGCCAGCAGCTTGACAGGCTTGAACACCGAGGAGCTGTTTTTT; CDR3: CASSLTGLNTEELFF
D: TRBD1; J: TRBJ1-1; V: TRBV10-3; size: NA; DNA: TGTGCCATCGGGTCGGACAGGGAGGGAAACACTGAAGCTTTCTTT; CDR3: CAIGSDREGNTEAFF
D: NA; J: TRBJ1-2; V: TRBV2; size: many; DNA: TGTGCCAGCACTGGGACGCGAGTAGGCTACACCTTC; CDR3: CASTGTRVGYTF
D: TRBD1; J: TRBJ2-2; V: TRBV7-9; size: NA; DNA: TGCGCCAGCAGCCAAGGCCGGACAGGGGGCAGAATTGGGGGGAACACCGGGGAGCTGTTTTTT; CDR3: CASSQGRTGGRIGGNTGELFF
D: NA; J: TRBJ1-1; V: TRBV20-1; size: many; DNA: TGCAGTGCTAGGCCGGACGGAATGAACACTGAAGCTTTCTTT; CDR3: CSARPDGMNTEAFF
D: NA; J: TRBJ1-1; V: TRBV6-6; size: few; DNA: TGTGCCAGCACCCGGGGGGAAGGCACTGAAGCTTTCTTT; CDR3: CASTRGEGTEAFF
D: NA; J: TRBJ1-4; V: TRBV6-5; size: few; DNA: TGTGCCAGCACGCGGGGTAATGAAAAACTGTTTTTT; CDR3: CASTRGNEKLFF
D: TRBD1; J: TRBJ2-2; V: TRBV7-9; size: NA; DNA: TGTGCCAGCAGCAAGACAGGGCCCAACACCGGGGAGCTGTTTTTT; CDR3: CASSKTGPNTGELFF
D: NA; J: TRBJ1-3; V: TRBV29-1; size: many; DNA: TGCAGCGCAAGTGAAACAGGCTCTGGAAACACCATATATTTT; CDR3: CSASETGSGNTIYF
D: TRBD2; J: TRBJ2-3; V: TRBV20-1; size: NA; DNA: TGCAGTGCTAGAGATCAGCGGGAAGCGGGAGATACGCAGTATTTT; CDR3: CSARDQREAGDTQYF
D: NA; J: TRBJ2-5; V: TRBV7-2; size: NA; DNA: TGTGCCAGCAGCTTAACACCGGAGAGATGGGAGACCCAGTACTTC; CDR3: CASSLTPERWETQYF
D: NA; J: TRBJ1-2; V: TRBV7-2; size: many; DNA: TGTGCCAGCAGAGCCCCTGGTGCGGCGGGCTATGGCTACACCTTC; CDR3: CASRAPGAAGYGYTF
D: NA; J: TRBJ1-1; V: TRBV10-3; size: many; DNA: TGTGCCACAGGGGTGAAGCCGAACACTGAAGCTTTCTTT; CDR3: CATGVKPNTEAFF
D: NA; J: TRBJ1-5; V: TRBV10-3; size: NA; DNA: TGTGCCAGCAGTCCGACCTTTCACGGGACCCTCAATCAGCCCCAGCATTTT; CDR3: CASSPTFHGTLNQPQHF
D: NA; J: TRBJ1-2; V: TRBV19; size: many; DNA: TGTGCCAGTAGTAACGACAGAGGCTATGGCTACACCTTC; CDR3: CASSNDRGYGYTF
D: NA; J: TRBJ2-7; V: TRBV12-3/TRBV12-4; size: many; DNA: TGTGCCAGCGGCGACTCCCTATCCCCCTACGAGCAGTACTTC; CDR3: CASGDSLSPYEQYF
D: NA; J: TRBJ1-1; V: TRBV10-3; size: few; DNA: TGTGCCATCAGTGAGTCTGCAGGGGACACTGAAGCTTTCTTT; CDR3: CAISESAGDTEAFF